Listed here are 27 T cell receptor beta chains from one sample, sequenced in a study of blood T cell repertoires in COVID-19. Profiling relied on immunoSEQ multiplex PCR, and the TCRdb table lists in-frame clones only, not all of them. The profile shows about 50,000 clones, 70% to 90% of them singletons. Sequenced sample: peripheral blood. Receptors originate from a human donor in a cohort sampled during active COVID-19.

The V and J genes are TRBV7-8 and TRBJ2-5; TRBD2 is a possible D gene (5 bases). The CDR3 has 17 amino acids. Trimming cost V 0 bases and J 5 bases, with 19 bases left between them. Germline V CDR1 and CDR2: SGHVS, FQNEAQ. CDR3 DNA: TGTGCCAGCAGCTTAGCGGGCCTGAGACTACCCCGGGAGACCCAGTACTTC. Its protein product is CASSLAGLRLPRETQYF.

The genes are TRBV27 and TRBJ1-5; D call uncertain. Germline V CDR1 and CDR2: MNHEY, SMNVEV (reference sequence). CDR3 length: 16 residues. Trimming shortened V by 5 bases and J by 0 bases, and 14 bases separated the two germline ends. DNA of the CDR3: TGTGCCAGCAGTCCCTATCCGGTCCGTAGCAATCAGCCCCAGCATTTT. This codes for CASSPYPVRSNQPQHF.

This chain uses TRBV14 with TRBJ1-1; possible D gene TRBD1, 5 bases. Looked up from germline, CDR1 is SGHDN and CDR2 is FVKESK. This CDR3 spans 13 amino acids. V lost 11 bases to trimming and J lost 3 bases, with 16 bases between them. Here the CDR3 DNA reads TGTGCCTCGTCGAGTGGGGCGCACACTGAAGCTTTCTTT. This codes for CASSSGAHTEAFF.

The chain joins TRBV28 to TRBJ2-3; 9 nucleotides match TRBD1. The length of the CDR3 is 16 residues. V lost 5 bases and J lost 1; bases outside the gene matches: 7. Germline V lookup: CDR1 MDHEN, CDR2 SYDVKM. The CDR3 nucleotides read TGTGCCAGCAGTCAGGACAGGGGAAGGGGCACAGATACGCAGTATTTT. Its protein product is CASSQDRGRGTDTQYF.

The CDR3 bases are TGTGCCAGCAGCTTAGATAGCGGGGGCCTCTCCTACAATGAGCAGTTCTTC. Encoded protein: CASSLDSGGLSYNEQFF. The rearrangement uses TRBV7-6 and TRBJ2-1; 9 nucleotides align to TRBD2. Germline values: CDR1 SGHVS, CDR2 FNYEAQ. Germline trimming cut 1 base from V and 0 bases from J; bases unmatched to any gene: 4. The CDR3 runs to 17 residues.

The chain joins TRBV6-1 to TRBJ2-3; TRBD1 matches 7 bases. This CDR3 comprises 14 residues. Germline V gene sequence: CDR1 MNHNS, CDR2 SASEGT. V shed 3 bases and J 3 bases; nucleotides not matched to a gene: 3. Written as DNA, the CDR3 is TGTGCCAGCAGTGATTACAGGGGAACAGATACGCAGTATTTT. Protein sequence: CASSDYRGTDTQYF.

The V call is TRBV7-3, the J call TRBJ2-3; TRBD2 might be the D (7 bases). The CDR3 has 15 amino acids. The V gene's germline CDR1 is SGHTA and CDR2 FQGTGA. Trimming took 1 base from V and 0 from J, leaving 8 bases between them. Written as DNA, the CDR3 is TGTGCCAGCAGCTTAAGCGGGGGCAGCACAGATACGCAGTATTTT. It encodes CASSLSGGSTDTQYF.

This clone was seen only a few times. The chain employs TRBV6-6 and TRBJ2-1, with 9 positions matching TRBD2. CDR3 size: 14 residues. CDR1 is MNHNY and CDR2 is SVGAGI in the germline V gene (reference sequence). The V segment lost 6 bases and the J segment 5 bases; nucleotides outside the gene matches: 5. CDR3 sequence (DNA): TGTGCCAGCAGGACGCCTAGCGGGAACAATGAGCAGTTCTTC. Translated: CASRTPSGNNEQFF.

The chain links TRBV13 to TRBJ1-6; TRBD1 matches 10 bases. The CDR3 length is 15 residues. Trimming took 3 bases from V and 9 from J; bases not matched to a gene: 5. CDR1 is PRHDT and CDR2 is FYEKMQ in the germline V gene (reference sequence). This chain's CDR3 is CASSFRDRGSSPLHF. As DNA, the CDR3 is TGTGCCAGCAGCTTCCGGGACAGGGGAAGTTCACCCCTCCACTTT.

Points on this clone: Mismatch with germline at one junction end may stem from a read error. The chain joins TRBV7-9 to TRBJ2-1; 9 positions agree with TRBD1. The CDR3 covers 13 residues. CDR1 SEHNR and CDR2 FQNEAQ come from the germline V gene (reference sequence). The CDR3 region is CASSLGTGRAGVF. The CDR3 region has the DNA TGTGCCAGCAGCTTGGGGACAGGGAGGGCCGGAGTCTTC.

This chain joins TRBV19 and TRBJ2-7, with 9 bases aligning to TRBD1. Germline V gene sequence: CDR1 LNHDA, CDR2 SQIVND (reference sequence). The CDR3 runs 13 residues. V lost 5 bases to trimming and J lost 5 bases; unmatched junction nucleotides: 4. The CDR3 is CASSAGTGNEQYF. In DNA, the CDR3 is TGTGCCAGTAGTGCCGGGACAGGGAACGAGCAGTACTTC.

This rearrangement joins TRBV29-1 to TRBJ1-2; no clear D gene. This CDR3 has 15 residues. Deletions cut 4 bases from V and 4 bases from J, with 19 bases between. CDR1 SQVTM and CDR2 ANQGSEA come from the germline V gene. The CDR3 sequence: CSVGGYRDNPYGYTF. CDR3 nucleotides: TGCAGCGTTGGTGGGTACAGAGACAATCCCTATGGCTACACCTTC.

The rearrangement links TRBV19 to TRBJ1-3, with D perhaps matching TRBD1 (5 bases). The CDR3 is made up of 15 amino acids. The germline V gene encodes CDR1 LNHDA and CDR2 SQIVND (reference sequence). V lost 6 bases and J lost 2, with 14 bases in between. The CDR3 nucleotides read TGTGCCAGTAGCCAAGGTGGAGGGGCTGGAAACACCATATATTTT. This translates into CASSQGGGAGNTIYF.

This clone was detected a few times. The V call is TRBV29-1, the J call TRBJ2-7; 11 bases map to TRBD2. After removal of 6 bases from V and 0 bases from J, the junction contained 7 bases not matched to a gene. CDR3 length: 15 amino acids. The germline gives CDR1 SQVTM, CDR2 ANQGSEA. This chain's CDR3 is CSVQTGTSGSYEQYF. The DNA of the CDR3 is TGCAGCGTACAAACCGGGACTAGCGGCTCCTACGAGCAGTACTTC.

The J gene is TRBJ2-7, the V gene TRBV28; 14 positions agree with TRBD2. Germline CDR1 is MDHEN and CDR2 is SYDVKM. The ends lost 4 bases at V and 0 bases at J; junction bases unmatched: 14. This CDR3 contains 20 residues. In DNA form, the CDR3 reads TGTGCCAGCAGTTCTTCCTCACCGGGACTAGCGGGGGTTAACTCCTACGAGCAGTACTTC. Translating gives CASSSSSPGLAGVNSYEQYF.

The chain uses TRBV25-1 and TRBJ1-6; possibly TRBD1 for D (6 bases). Trimming took 3 bases from V and 9 from J, leaving 12 bases between them. The CDR3 has 14 residues. Germline V gene lookup returns CDR1 MGHDK and CDR2 SYGVNS. The DNA for the CDR3 is TGTGCCAGCAGTGATACAGGGCTGGGTTCACCCCTCCACTTT. Amino acids: CASSDTGLGSPLHF. Full variable domain (missing parts from reference TRBV25-1 and TRBJ1-6): EADIYQTPRYLVIGTGKKITLECSQTMGHDKMYWYQQDPGMELHLIHYSYGVNSTEKGDLSSESTVSRIRTEHFPLTLESARPSHTSQYLCASSDTGLGSPLHFGNGTRLTVT.

The chain joins TRBV19 to TRBJ2-7; weak D call: TRBD2 (6 bases). The CDR3 is 15 residues long. V gave up 7 bases and J gave up 1 base, with 17 bases separating them. Germline V CDR1 and CDR2: LNHDA, SQIVND (reference sequence). CDR3: CASTPGGQPSYEQYF. The CDR3 DNA reads TGTGCCAGTACCCCTGGAGGGCAACCGTCCTACGAGCAGTACTTC.

The V gene is TRBV19, the J gene TRBJ2-1; unclear D gene. From germline, CDR1 is LNHDA and CDR2 SQIVND (reference sequence). Trimming pared 5 bases from V and 3 bases from J, leaving 5 bases between. The CDR3 loop spans 12 amino acids. The CDR3 sequence: CASSPDYNEQFF. The CDR3 region has the DNA TGTGCCAGTAGTCCAGACTACAATGAGCAGTTCTTC.

The V call is TRBV5-1, the J call TRBJ2-3; a weak D match, TRBD2 (5 bases). Trimming removed 2 bases from V and 0 bases from J, with 13 bases in between. This CDR3 is 16 amino acids long. CDR1 and CDR2 from the germline V gene are SGHRS and YFSETQ. As DNA, the CDR3 is TGCGCCAGCAGCTTAGGAGGCGGTTTTAGCACAGATACGCAGTATTTT. This encodes CASSLGGGFSTDTQYF.

The V and J genes are TRBV18 and TRBJ1-1, with 7 nucleotides matching TRBD1. The V segment lost 0 bases and the J segment 0 bases; nucleotides outside the gene matches: 1. The CDR3 contains 15 residues. Germline lookup yields CDR1 KGHSH and CDR2 LQKENI. The CDR3 DNA reads as TGTGCCAGCTCACCACCGGGGACAGTGAACACTGAAGCTTTCTTT. It codes for CASSPPGTVNTEAFF.

This clone came up once. The V gene is TRBV28, the J gene TRBJ1-4; TRBD1 aligns across 9 bases. Germline-derived CDR1 and CDR2 are MDHEN and SYDVKM. The V segment lost 5 bases and the J segment 0 bases; nucleotides outside the gene matches: 4. The CDR3 is 16 amino acids. The CDR3: CASSPGQGTTNEKLFF. In DNA form, the CDR3 reads TGTGCCAGCAGTCCTGGACAGGGGACAACTAATGAAAAACTGTTTTTT.

This CDR3 is CASSGGRGDTDTQYF. The CDR3 nucleotides are TGCGCCAGCAGCGGCGGGCGCGGAGACACAGATACGCAGTATTTT. The chain carries TRBV5-1 and TRBJ2-3; TRBD2 is a possible D gene (5 bases). Germline lookup yields CDR1 SGHRS and CDR2 YFSETQ. The CDR3 extends over 15 amino acids. The germline V and J ends were trimmed by 4 bases and 2 bases, with 14 bases remaining between them.

The chain uses TRBV27 and TRBJ2-3, with a weak D call TRBD2 (7 bases). The CDR3 spans 14 residues. V lost 10 bases to trimming and J lost 8 bases, with 22 bases between them. Germline CDR1 and CDR2: MNHEY and SMNVEV (reference sequence). Here the CDR3 DNA reads TGTGCCACCCAGGGGAAGCGGGGTCCGGTTACGCAGTATTTT. This codes for CATQGKRGPVTQYF.

The genes are TRBV24-1 and TRBJ1-3; perhaps TRBD1 as D (5 bases). The V and J ends lost 8 bases and 2 bases respectively, with 9 bases between them. CDR1 is KGHDR, CDR2 SFDVKD, per germline. The CDR3 has 13 amino acids. As DNA, the CDR3 is TGTGCCACCATGGCAGGGACTGGAAACACCATATATTTT. It is translated as CATMAGTGNTIYF.

This clone appeared once. This chain joins TRBV15 and TRBJ2-5; 8 bases match TRBD2. CDR1 and CDR2 from the germline V gene are LNHNV and YYDKDF (reference sequence). This CDR3 has 16 amino acids. After removal of 0 bases from V and 2 bases from J, the junction contained 5 bases not matched to a gene. The CDR3 sequence: CATSREPRGAQETQYF. CDR3 bases: TGTGCCACCAGCAGAGAGCCGCGGGGGGCTCAAGAGACCCAGTACTTC.

The chain recombines TRBV5-1 with TRBJ2-1; 7 bases line up with TRBD1. There are 14 residues in the CDR3. The J segment lost 8 bases and the V segment lost 4 bases, leaving 9 bases of the junction unmatched. CDR1 and CDR2 from the germline V gene are SGHRS and YFSETQ. The CDR3 spells CASSDSQGEDEQFF. The CDR3 DNA sequence: TGCGCCAGCAGCGATAGTCAGGGGGAAGATGAGCAGTTCTTC.

This chain joins TRBV7-9 and TRBJ2-1; 9 bases align to TRBD1. Per germline, CDR1 SEHNR and CDR2 FQNEAQ (reference sequence). V lost 5 bases and J lost 7; bases outside the gene matches: 12. This CDR3 has 16 residues. The CDR3 coding sequence is TGTGCCAGCAGCCCCGGTCCGGGACAGGGAGGGAATGAGCAGTTCTTC. Amino acid sequence: CASSPGPGQGGNEQFF.